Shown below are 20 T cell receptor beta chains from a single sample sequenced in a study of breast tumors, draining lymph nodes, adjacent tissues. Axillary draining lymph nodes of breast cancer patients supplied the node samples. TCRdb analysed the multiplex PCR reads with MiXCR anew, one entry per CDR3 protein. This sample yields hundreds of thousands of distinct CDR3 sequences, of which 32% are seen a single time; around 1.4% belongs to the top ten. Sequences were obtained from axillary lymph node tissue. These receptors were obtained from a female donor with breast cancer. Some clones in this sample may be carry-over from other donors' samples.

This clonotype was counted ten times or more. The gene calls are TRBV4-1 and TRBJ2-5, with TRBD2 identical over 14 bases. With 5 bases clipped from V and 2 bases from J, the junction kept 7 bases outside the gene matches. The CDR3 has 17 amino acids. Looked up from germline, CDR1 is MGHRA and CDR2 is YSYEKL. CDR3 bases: TGCGCCAGCAGCAAAGCGGGACTAGCGGGAGCGCAAGAGACCCAGTACTTC. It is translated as CASSKAGLAGAQETQYF.

This CDR3 reads CASSLVGDVGRYGSNRNTIYF. In DNA form, the CDR3 reads TGTGCCAGCAGCTTAGTAGGCGACGTCGGGAGGTACGGAAGCAACAGGAACACCATATATTTT. The chain joins TRBV11-1 to TRBJ1-3; D possibly corresponds to TRBD1 (5 bases). CDR1 and CDR2 from the germline V gene are SGHAT and FQDESV (reference sequence). The CDR3 is 21 residues long. Between the trimmed V and J ends, which lost 1 base and 7 bases, there was a span of 32 bases.

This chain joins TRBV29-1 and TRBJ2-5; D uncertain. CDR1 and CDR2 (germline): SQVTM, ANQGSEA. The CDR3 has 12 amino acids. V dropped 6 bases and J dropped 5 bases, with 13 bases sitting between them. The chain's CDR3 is CSVEIVGETQYF. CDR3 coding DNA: TGCAGCGTAGAAATAGTCGGGGAGACCCAGTACTTC.

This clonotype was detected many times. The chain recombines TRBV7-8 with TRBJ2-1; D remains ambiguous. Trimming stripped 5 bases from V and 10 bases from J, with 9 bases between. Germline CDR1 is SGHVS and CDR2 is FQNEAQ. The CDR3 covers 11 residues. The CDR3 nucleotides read TGTGCCAGCAGCCCGAGTCTGGAGCAGTTCTTC. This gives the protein CASSPSLEQFF.

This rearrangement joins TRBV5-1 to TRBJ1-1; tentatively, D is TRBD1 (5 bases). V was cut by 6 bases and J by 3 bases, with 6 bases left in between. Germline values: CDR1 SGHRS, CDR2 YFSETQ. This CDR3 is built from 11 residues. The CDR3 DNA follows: TGCGCCAGCAAGGGGTACACTGAAGCTTTCTTT. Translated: CASKGYTEAFF.

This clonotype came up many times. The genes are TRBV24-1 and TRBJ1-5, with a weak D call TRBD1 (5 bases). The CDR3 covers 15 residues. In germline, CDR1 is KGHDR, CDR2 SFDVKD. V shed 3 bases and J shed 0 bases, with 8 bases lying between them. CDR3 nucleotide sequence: TGTGCCACCAGTGATCGGGGGTCTAGCAATCAGCCCCAGCATTTT. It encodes CATSDRGSSNQPQHF.

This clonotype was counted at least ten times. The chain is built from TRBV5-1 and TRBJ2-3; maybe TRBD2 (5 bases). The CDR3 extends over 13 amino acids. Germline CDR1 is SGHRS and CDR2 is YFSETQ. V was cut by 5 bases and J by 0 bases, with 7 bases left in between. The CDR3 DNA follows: TGCGCCAGCAGGGCGGGTAGCACAGATACGCAGTATTTT. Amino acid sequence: CASRAGSTDTQYF.

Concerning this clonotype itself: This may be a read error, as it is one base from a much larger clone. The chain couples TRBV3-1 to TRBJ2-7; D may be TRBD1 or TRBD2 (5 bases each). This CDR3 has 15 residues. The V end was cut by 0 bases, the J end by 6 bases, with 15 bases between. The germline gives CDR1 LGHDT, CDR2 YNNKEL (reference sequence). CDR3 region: CASSQEPGPGPEQYF. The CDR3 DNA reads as TGTGCCAGCAGCCAAGAACCGGGACCAGGGCCCGAGCAGTACTTC.

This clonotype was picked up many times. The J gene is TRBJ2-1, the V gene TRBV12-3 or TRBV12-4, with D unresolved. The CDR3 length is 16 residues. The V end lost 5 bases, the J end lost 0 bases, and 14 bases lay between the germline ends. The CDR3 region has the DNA TGTGCCAGCAGTCCTGACTTAAGGAGCTCCTACAATGAGCAGTTCTTC. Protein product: CASSPDLRSSYNEQFF.

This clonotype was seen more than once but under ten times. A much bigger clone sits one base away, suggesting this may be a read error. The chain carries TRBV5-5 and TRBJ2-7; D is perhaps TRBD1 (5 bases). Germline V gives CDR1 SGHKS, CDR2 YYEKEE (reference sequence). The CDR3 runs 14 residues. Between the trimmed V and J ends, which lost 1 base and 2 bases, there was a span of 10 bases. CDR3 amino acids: CASSLQTATYEQYF. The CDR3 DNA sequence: TGTGCCAGCAGCTTGCAGACAGCAACCTACGAGCAGTACTTC. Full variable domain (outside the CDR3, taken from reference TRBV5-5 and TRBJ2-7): DAGVTQSPTHLIKTRGQQVTLRCSPISGHKSVSWYQQVLGQGPQFIFQYYEKEERGRGNFPDRFSARQFPNYSSELNVNALLLGDSALYLCASSLQTATYEQYFGPGTRLTVT.

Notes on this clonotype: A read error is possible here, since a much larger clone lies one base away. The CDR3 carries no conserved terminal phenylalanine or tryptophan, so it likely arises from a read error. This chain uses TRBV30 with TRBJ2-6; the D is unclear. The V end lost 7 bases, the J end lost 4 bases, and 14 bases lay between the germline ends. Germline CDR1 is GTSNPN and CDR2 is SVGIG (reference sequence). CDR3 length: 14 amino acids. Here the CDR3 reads CASGPGGGANVLTY. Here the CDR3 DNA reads TGTGCCTCCGGTCCGGGTGGGGGGGCCAACGTCCTGACTTAC.

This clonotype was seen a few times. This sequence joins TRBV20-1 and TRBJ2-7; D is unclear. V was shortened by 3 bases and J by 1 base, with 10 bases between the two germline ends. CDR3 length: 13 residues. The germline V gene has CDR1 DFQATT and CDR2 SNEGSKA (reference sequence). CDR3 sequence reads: CSASRPISYEQYF. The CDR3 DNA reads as TGCAGTGCTAGTAGGCCAATTTCCTACGAGCAGTACTTC.

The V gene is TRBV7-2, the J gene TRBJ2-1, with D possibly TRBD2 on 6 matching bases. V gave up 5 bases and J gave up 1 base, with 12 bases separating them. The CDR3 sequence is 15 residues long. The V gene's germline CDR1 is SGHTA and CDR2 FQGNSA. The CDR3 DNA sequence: TGTGCCAGCAGCCCCCCAGGGAGGTCCTACAATGAGCAGTTCTTC. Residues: CASSPPGRSYNEQFF.

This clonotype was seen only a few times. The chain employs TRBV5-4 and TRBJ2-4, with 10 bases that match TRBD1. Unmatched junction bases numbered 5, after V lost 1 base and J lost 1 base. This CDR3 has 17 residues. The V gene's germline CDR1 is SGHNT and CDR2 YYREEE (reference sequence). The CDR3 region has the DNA TGTGCCAGCAGCTTGAGACAGGGGGCCGGGGCCAAAAACATTCAGTACTTC. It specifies CASSLRQGAGAKNIQYF. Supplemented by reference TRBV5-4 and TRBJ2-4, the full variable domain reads ETGVTQSPTHLIKTRGQQVTLRCSSQSGHNTVSWYQQALGQGPQFIFQYYREEENGRGNFPPRFSGLQFPNYSSELNVNALELDDSALYLCASSLRQGAGAKNIQYFGAGTRLSVL.

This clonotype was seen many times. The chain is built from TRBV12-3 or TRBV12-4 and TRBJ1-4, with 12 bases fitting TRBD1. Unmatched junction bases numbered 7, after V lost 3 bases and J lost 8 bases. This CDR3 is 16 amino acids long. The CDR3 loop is CASSFRDRGQGEKLFF. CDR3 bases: TGTGCCAGCAGTTTTAGGGACAGGGGGCAGGGAGAAAAACTGTTTTTT.

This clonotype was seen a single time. The CDR3, as DNA: TGCGCCAGCAGCCAAGGCGGGTTCGGGACAGTCGCTGGAAACACCATATATTTT. Its translation: CASSQGGFGTVAGNTIYF. The chain joins TRBV4-1 to TRBJ1-3, with 7 bases matching TRBD1. This CDR3 has 18 residues. Germline values: CDR1 MGHRA, CDR2 YSYEKL. The J segment lost 2 bases and the V segment lost 1 base, leaving 11 bases of the junction unmatched.

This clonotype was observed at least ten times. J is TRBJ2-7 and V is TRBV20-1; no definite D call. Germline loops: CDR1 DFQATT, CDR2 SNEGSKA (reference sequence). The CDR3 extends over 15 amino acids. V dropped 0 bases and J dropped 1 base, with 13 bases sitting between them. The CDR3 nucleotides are TGCAGTGCTAGAGATCCCCGGCCCGGGTCCTACGAGCAGTACTTC. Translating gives CSARDPRPGSYEQYF.

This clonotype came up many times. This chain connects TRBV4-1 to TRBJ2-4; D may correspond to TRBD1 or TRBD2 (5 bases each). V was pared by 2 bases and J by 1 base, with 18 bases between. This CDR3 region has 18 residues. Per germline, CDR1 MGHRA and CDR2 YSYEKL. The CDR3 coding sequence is TGCGCCAGCAGCCAACCTACGGCCTTCGGGGCGGCCAAAAACATTCAGTACTTC. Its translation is CASSQPTAFGAAKNIQYF.

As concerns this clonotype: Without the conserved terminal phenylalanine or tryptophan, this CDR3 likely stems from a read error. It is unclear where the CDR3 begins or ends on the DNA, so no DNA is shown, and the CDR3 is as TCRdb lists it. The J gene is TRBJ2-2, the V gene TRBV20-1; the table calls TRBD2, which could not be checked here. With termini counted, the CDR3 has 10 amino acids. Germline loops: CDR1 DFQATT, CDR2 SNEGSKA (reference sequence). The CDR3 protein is CSASRGTSGS.

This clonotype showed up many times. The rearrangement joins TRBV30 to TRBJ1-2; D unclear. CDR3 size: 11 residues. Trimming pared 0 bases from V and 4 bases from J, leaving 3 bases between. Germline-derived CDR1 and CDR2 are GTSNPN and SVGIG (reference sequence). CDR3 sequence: CAWSVGYGYTF. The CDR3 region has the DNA TGTGCCTGGAGTGTCGGCTATGGCTACACCTTC. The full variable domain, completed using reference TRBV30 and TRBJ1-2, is SQTIHQWPATLVQPVGSPLSLECTVEGTSNPNLYWYRQAAGRGLQLLFYSVGIGQISSEVPQNLSASRPQDRQFILSSKKLLLSDSGFYLCAWSVGYGYTFGSGTRLTVV.